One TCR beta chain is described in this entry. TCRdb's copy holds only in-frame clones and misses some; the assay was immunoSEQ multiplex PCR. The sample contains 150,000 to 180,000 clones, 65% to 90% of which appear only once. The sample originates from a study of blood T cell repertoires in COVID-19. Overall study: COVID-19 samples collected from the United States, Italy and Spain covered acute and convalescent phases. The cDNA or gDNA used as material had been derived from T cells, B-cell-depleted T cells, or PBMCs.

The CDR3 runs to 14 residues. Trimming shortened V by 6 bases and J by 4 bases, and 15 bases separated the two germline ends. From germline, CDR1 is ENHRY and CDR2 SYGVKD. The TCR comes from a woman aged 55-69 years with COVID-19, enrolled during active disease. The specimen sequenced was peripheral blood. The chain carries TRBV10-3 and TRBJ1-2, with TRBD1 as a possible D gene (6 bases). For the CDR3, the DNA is TGTGCCATCAGGGGGGTCGAAGGGGGCTATGGCTACACCTTC. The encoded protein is CAIRGVEGGYGYTF.